One and the same sample provided the 30 T cell receptor beta chains below, sequenced in a study of response to subunit inactivated influenza vaccine. TCRdb reprocessed the RT-PCR reads via MiXCR and lists one record per CDR3 protein. The sample includes approximately 500,000 distinct CDR3 sequences, 10% to 15% of them seen just once. Sequencing used PBMCs from blood, obtained around seven weeks after vaccination. The receptors stem from a man aged 50-59 years who received an inactivated influenza vaccine.

About this clonotype: A read error may explain this, as a much larger clone is one base away. The V call is TRBV7-2, the J call TRBJ2-7; 11 positions match TRBD2. J lost 7 bases, V lost 5 bases, and 4 bases had no gene match. This CDR3 spans 13 amino acids. Germline lookup yields CDR1 SGHTA and CDR2 FQGNSA. The DNA of the CDR3 is TGTGCCAGCAGCACTAGCGGGAGTAGGGAGCAGTACTTC. Its protein is CASSTSGSREQYF. Based on the CDR3 plus reference TRBV7-2 and TRBJ2-7, the full variable domain is GAGVSQSPSNKVTEKGKDVELRCDPISGHTALYWYRQSLGQGLEFLIYFQGNSAPDKSGLPSDRFSAERTGGSVSTLTIQRTQQEDSAVYLCASSTSGSREQYFGPGTRLTVT.

This rearrangement joins TRBV20-1 to TRBJ2-1; 11 bases match TRBD1. The CDR3 has 14 amino acids. V shed 4 bases, J shed 2 bases, and the junction held 1 base outside the gene matches. Germline CDR1 is DFQATT and CDR2 is SNEGSKA (reference sequence). CDR3: CSATGQGAYNEQFF. In nucleotides, the CDR3 is TGCAGTGCTACGGGACAGGGGGCCTACAATGAGCAGTTCTTC.

This clonotype has only a few counts. This chain connects TRBV7-2 to TRBJ2-3; 10 bases are a match to TRBD2. The length of the CDR3 is 16 residues. Looked up from germline, CDR1 is SGHTA and CDR2 is FQGNSA. J was trimmed by 1 base and V by 5 bases; bases with no gene match: 6. CDR3 sequence (DNA): TGTGCCAGCAGCGTACCTCTAGCGGGGGGCACAGATACGCAGTATTTT. This codes for CASSVPLAGGTDTQYF.

This clonotype was counted many times. V gene TRBV21-1 combines with J gene TRBJ1-1; the table's D call, TRBD1, has no DNA check behind it. TRBV21-1 is recorded as a pseudogene. This CDR3 comprises 16 residues. The CDR3 DNA reads as TGTGCCAGCAGCAAAGATGTCGGACAACCGAACACTGAAGCTTTCTTT. It codes for CASSKDVGQPNTEAFF.

This clonotype was found a few times. This chain connects TRBV6-1 to TRBJ1-4; D is possibly TRBD1 (5 bases). The length of the CDR3 is 15 residues. The germline V gene encodes CDR1 MNHNS and CDR2 SASEGT. V gave up 6 bases and J gave up 8 bases, with 19 bases separating them. The DNA of the CDR3 is TGTGCCAGCAGGCCCGGACGGGGGGGGTTGGAAAAACTGTTTTTT. Its protein product is CASRPGRGGLEKLFF.

The table lists this clonotype with a few counts. V and J are TRBV20-1 and TRBJ2-1, with a possible D match to TRBD2 (6 bases). Trimming took 6 bases from V and 6 from J, leaving 18 bases between them. This CDR3 has 14 residues. Germline V gene sequence: CDR1 DFQATT, CDR2 SNEGSKA (reference sequence). For the CDR3, the DNA is TGCAGTGCAAACCCCGGGGGAATAGGCAATGAGCAGTTCTTC. As protein: CSANPGGIGNEQFF.

The chain uses TRBV20-1 and TRBJ2-3, with D unclear. Germline V gene data show CDR1 as DFQATT and CDR2 as SNEGSKA (reference sequence). V lost 0 bases and J 6 bases, leaving 10 bases between the germline ends. The CDR3 has 13 amino acids. The CDR3 loop reads CSARDNYLDTQYF. CDR3 sequence (DNA): TGCAGTGCTAGAGACAACTATCTGGATACGCAGTATTTT.

This clonotype was seen a handful of times. The J gene is TRBJ2-7, the V gene TRBV5-6; D is possibly TRBD2 (7 bases). The CDR3 is made up of 14 amino acids. Germline V lookup: CDR1 SGHDT, CDR2 YYEEEE. The V and J ends lost 0 bases and 12 bases respectively, with 19 bases between them. The CDR3 spells CASSLGSIGGAAYF. The CDR3 bases are TGTGCCAGCAGCTTGGGATCAATTGGGGGGGCCGCGTACTTC.

V usage is TRBV12-3 or TRBV12-4 and J usage is TRBJ1-5; D is perhaps TRBD1 (5 bases). Trimming stripped 6 bases from V and 2 bases from J, with 14 bases between. The CDR3 totals 15 residues. Here the CDR3 reads CASSLTVSGNQPQHF. CDR3 sequence (DNA): TGTGCCAGCAGCCTGACAGTGTCGGGCAATCAGCCCCAGCATTTT.

This clonotype has more than one count but fewer than ten. The chain recombines TRBV12-3 or TRBV12-4 with TRBJ1-1, with 9 bases aligning to TRBD1. This CDR3 region has 15 residues. Unmatched junction bases numbered 18, after V lost 8 bases and J lost 11 bases. The CDR3, as DNA: TGTGCCAGCCAACAAGAAGGGACAGGGAGTGTTCAGGCTTTCTTT. Translating it yields CASQQEGTGSVQAFF.

This clonotype occurred many times. V is TRBV29-1 and J is TRBJ1-5; D may be TRBD1 (6 bases). Looked up from germline, CDR1 is SQVTM and CDR2 is ANQGSEA. This CDR3 has 14 residues. Trimming took off 4 bases at V and 3 bases at J, with 13 bases between the two ends. The CDR3 DNA reads as TGCAGCGTTGTCCCAGGGGATATCAATCAGCCCCAGCATTTT. Its protein product is CSVVPGDINQPQHF.

This clonotype was seen at least ten times. The CDR3 spells CSAVGVFTDTQYF. The CDR3 bases are TGCAGCGCCGTCGGGGTCTTCACAGATACGCAGTATTTT. The chain recombines TRBV29-1 with TRBJ2-3; D is perhaps TRBD2 (5 bases). The CDR3 contains 13 residues. Germline CDR1 reads SQVTM; CDR2 reads ANQGSEA. The V end was cut by 7 bases, the J end by 2 bases, with 13 bases between.

This chain links TRBV4-1 with TRBJ2-5, with D unresolved. This CDR3 region has 15 residues. Trimming cost V 3 bases and J 2 bases, with 13 bases left between them. Germline CDR1 is MGHRA and CDR2 is YSYEKL. The CDR3 nucleotides are TGCGCCAGCAGCCACCTCTTTAGGGATCAAGAGACCCAGTACTTC. Protein product: CASSHLFRDQETQYF.

The chain joins TRBV19 to TRBJ2-5; D is possibly TRBD1 or TRBD2 (5 bases each). Germline V gene data show CDR1 as LNHDA and CDR2 as SQIVND (reference sequence). Between the trimmed V and J ends, which lost 4 bases and 3 bases, there was a span of 12 bases. The CDR3 sequence is 14 residues long. As DNA, the CDR3 is TGTGCCAGTAGTAGAGGGACGTTAAAAGAGACCCAGTACTTC. Encoded protein: CASSRGTLKETQYF.

The chain employs TRBV3-1 and TRBJ1-2; 8 nucleotides match TRBD1. The CDR3 extends over 13 amino acids. Germline lookup yields CDR1 LGHDT and CDR2 YNNKEL (reference sequence). V lost 2 bases and J lost 8; bases outside the gene matches: 4. The DNA for the CDR3 is TGTGCCAGCAGCCAACGACAGGGGCAAGGCTACACCTTC. It yields the protein CASSQRQGQGYTF.

This chain connects TRBV12-3 or TRBV12-4 to TRBJ1-5; no reliable D call. V was cut by 1 base and J by 3 bases, with 7 bases left in between. This CDR3 spans 14 amino acids. The CDR3 spells CASSLGGTNQPQHF. The DNA of the CDR3 is TGTGCCAGCAGTTTAGGCGGAACCAATCAGCCCCAGCATTTT.

This clonotype was seen a few times. The gene calls are TRBV20-1 and TRBJ2-2, with 12 bases identical to TRBD2. This CDR3 has 18 amino acids. Germline loops: CDR1 DFQATT, CDR2 SNEGSKA (reference sequence). J gave up 4 bases and V 6 bases, and 15 bases lay outside the gene matches. As DNA, the CDR3 is TGCAGTGCGAGATCGTTTCTAGCGGGAGGGCCCGCCACCGGGGAGCTGTTTTTT. Its protein product is CSARSFLAGGPATGELFF.

This clonotype was counted a few times. V is TRBV6-1 and J is TRBJ2-3, with 9 bases fitting TRBD2. The CDR3 spans 16 residues. Germline V gives CDR1 MNHNS, CDR2 SASEGT. V trimming: 5 bases; J trimming: 5 bases; junction bases outside the gene matches: 11. CDR3 in amino acids: CASSPSTSGGRDTQYF. CDR3 DNA sequence: TGTGCCAGCAGTCCTTCGACTAGCGGCGGAAGAGATACGCAGTATTTT.

This clonotype was detected a few times. The chain recombines TRBV3-2 with TRBJ1-1. TRBV3-2 is described as a pseudogene. The CDR3 is 15 amino acids. Here the CDR3 reads CASSQVSGLNTEAFF. The CDR3 DNA follows: TGTGCCAGCAGCCAAGTCTCGGGGCTGAACACTGAAGCTTTCTTT.

This chain links TRBV9 with TRBJ2-7, with no clear D. Trimming cost V 3 bases and J 9 bases, with 13 bases left between them. This CDR3 is built from 12 residues. Per germline, CDR1 SGDLS and CDR2 YYNGEE. The CDR3 nucleotides are TGTGCCAGCAGCGCGACTTTAGATAGGCAGTACTTC. Translation gives CASSATLDRQYF.

This clonotype was detected a few times. V gene TRBV4-3 combines with J gene TRBJ2-7, with TRBD1 identical over 11 bases. The V and J ends lost 3 bases and 3 bases, in that order; junction bases with no gene match: 7. The CDR3 spans 16 residues. Per the germline V gene, CDR1 is LGHNA and CDR2 is YSLEER. CDR3 bases: TGCGCCAGCAGCCAGCAGACCGGGACAGGGGGCTACGAGCAGTACTTC. Encoded protein: CASSQQTGTGGYEQYF.

The J gene is TRBJ2-3, the V gene TRBV5-1; 8 bases map to TRBD1. Germline CDR1 SGHRS, CDR2 YFSETQ. This CDR3 is built from 14 residues. The J segment lost 5 bases and the V segment lost 4 bases, leaving 6 bases of the junction unmatched. CDR3 amino acids: CASSAGTGQDTQYF. CDR3 bases: TGCGCCAGCAGCGCGGGGACAGGACAAGATACGCAGTATTTT.

The chain joins TRBV29-1 to TRBJ1-1, with D perhaps matching TRBD1 (5 bases). CDR3 length equals 13 residues. The V end lost 7 bases, the J end lost 0 bases, and 12 bases lay between the germline ends. CDR1 is SQVTM, CDR2 ANQGSEA, per germline. CDR3: CSAPGDLNTEAFF. The CDR3 coding sequence is TGCAGCGCCCCCGGGGACTTGAACACTGAAGCTTTCTTT.

The chain combines TRBV11-1 with TRBJ2-1; 9 nucleotides match TRBD2. The CDR3 has 18 amino acids. The germline gives CDR1 SGHAT, CDR2 FQDESV (reference sequence). The V gene end was trimmed by 3 bases and the J gene end by 3 bases; junction bases not matched to a gene: 12. The CDR3 DNA reads as TGTGCCAGCAGCTTCGGCTTTGGGACTAGCATAAACTACAATGAGCAGTTCTTC. Its translation: CASSFGFGTSINYNEQFF.

This clonotype occurred a few times. The chain combines TRBV7-8 with TRBJ1-2, with 9 nucleotides matching TRBD1. Germline trimming cut 2 bases from V and 7 bases from J; bases unmatched to any gene: 5. The CDR3 runs 14 residues. Germline CDR1 is SGHVS and CDR2 is FQNEAQ. CDR3 nucleotide sequence: TGTGCCAGCAGCTTATTTGGGACAGGGCTTGGCTACACCTTC. This encodes CASSLFGTGLGYTF.

A few counts support this clonotype. This chain uses TRBV28 with TRBJ2-5; 11 nucleotides agree with TRBD2. Germline-derived CDR1 and CDR2 are MDHEN and SYDVKM. The V and J ends lost 6 bases and 6 bases, in that order; junction bases with no gene match: 6. The CDR3 covers 14 residues. CDR3 nucleotide sequence: TGTGCCAGCAGGAGACTAGCGGGGTGGCAGACCCAGTACTTC. It yields the protein CASRRLAGWQTQYF. Full variable domain (remainder filled in from reference TRBV28 and TRBJ2-5): DVKVTQSSRYLVKRTGEKVFLECVQDMDHENMFWYRQDPGLGLRLIYFSYDVKMKEKGDIPEGYSVSREKKERFSLILESASTNQTSMYLCASRRLAGWQTQYFGPGTRLLVL.

The rearrangement joins TRBV20-1 to TRBJ2-2; D gene uncertain. CDR3 length equals 15 residues. Between the trimmed V and J ends, which lost 5 bases and 3 bases, there was a span of 16 bases. Germline V lookup: CDR1 DFQATT, CDR2 SNEGSKA (reference sequence). The CDR3 protein is CSAPHPGSHTGELFF. CDR3 DNA: TGCAGTGCTCCTCACCCGGGCAGTCACACCGGGGAGCTGTTTTTT.

The chain combines TRBV5-1 with TRBJ2-5, with D perhaps TRBD2 (7 bases). This CDR3 has 14 amino acids. Deletions cut 5 bases from V and 3 bases from J, with 14 bases between. Germline V gives CDR1 SGHRS, CDR2 YFSETQ. The CDR3 region has the DNA TGCGCCAGCAGGGGGGGGCTAGCGGAAGAGACCCAGTACTTC. This encodes CASRGGLAEETQYF.

This chain uses TRBV5-6 with TRBJ2-3; D is unresolved. The germline V gene encodes CDR1 SGHDT and CDR2 YYEEEE. The CDR3 consists of 13 residues. Trimming removed 1 base from V and 6 bases from J, with 9 bases in between. The DNA of the CDR3 is TGTGCCAGCAGCTTGAGACTTATCGATACGCAGTATTTT. Translating gives CASSLRLIDTQYF.

The V gene is TRBV20-1, the J gene TRBJ2-2; D assignment may be TRBD1 or TRBD2 (5 bases each). Germline V CDR1 and CDR2: DFQATT, SNEGSKA (reference sequence). This CDR3 contains 15 residues. Between the trimmed V and J ends, which lost 1 base and 3 bases, there was a span of 12 bases. Written as DNA, the CDR3 is TGCAGTGCTAGAGCGTTTCGGGGCGACACCGGGGAGCTGTTTTTT. Amino acid sequence: CSARAFRGDTGELFF.